This is a list of T cell receptor beta chains from one sample in a study of beta chain features in type 1 diabetes. Here immunoSEQ multiplex PCR was the method, and the copy in TCRdb shows in-frame clones only, minus some. The data show about 360,000 clones, with 10% to 15% seen just once and approximately 0.015% held by the top ten. The sample comprised naive CD4+ T cells from blood. All receptors derive from a young man in good health. CDR3s include the opening cysteine and the closing phenylalanine or tryptophan. Fields, in order: D gene, V gene, clone size, J gene, CDR3 DNA, CDR3 protein. D genes are given only for firm matches. Only some rows state a clone size, as once, few, many or a class for expanded clones.

TRBD1	TRBV25-1	few	TRBJ1-3	TGTGCCAGCAGTGGTAACAGGGGGCTCGGCGCTGGAAACACCATATATTTT	CASSGNRGLGAGNTIYF
TRBD1	TRBV7-2	few	TRBJ2-1	TGTGCCAGCAGCCAAAGACAGGGCCGATACAATGAGCAGTTCTTC	CASSQRQGRYNEQFF
TRBD2	TRBV4-3	few	TRBJ2-2	TGCGCCAGCAGCCAAGAGTCCCTAGCGGGAGCGAACACCGGGGAGCTGTTTTTT	CASSQESLAGANTGELFF
-	TRBV7-3	-	TRBJ2-1	TGTGCCAGCAGCCTCGAACAGGGCGCCCCGTTCTTC	CASSLEQGAPFF
-	TRBV2	-	TRBJ2-5	TGTGCCAGCTTTCGGAGGGGGGGGCCCTACGAAGAGACCCAGTACTTC	CASFRRGGPYEETQYF
TRBD2	TRBV10-3	-	TRBJ2-1	TGTGCCATCAGTGAGTCGGGGACTAGTTCGGTCCATGAGCAGTTCTTC	CAISESGTSSVHEQFF
-	TRBV5-6	-	TRBJ1-2	TGTGCCAGCAGCTTGACCGGGACAAATTATGGCTACACCTTC	CASSLTGTNYGYTF
-	TRBV6-5	-	TRBJ1-1	TGTGCCAGCAGTTCAATGCGGACTTCCGAAGCTTTCTTT	CASSSMRTSEAFF
-	TRBV9	-	TRBJ2-7	TGTGCCAGCAGCGTAGGGAAGGGAGCCTACGAGCAGTACTTC	CASSVGKGAYEQYF
TRBD2	TRBV18	-	TRBJ2-1	TGTGCCAGCTCACCACCGATGACTAGCGGGGGTCCGTTCTTC	CASSPPMTSGGPFF
-	TRBV21-1	-	TRBJ2-7	TGTGCCAGCAGCAAAGCGCGGAATTACGAGCAGTACTTC	CASSKARNYEQYF
TRBD1	TRBV4-2	-	TRBJ1-2	TGTGCCAGCAGCCAAGACAGGGGGGTCGGCTATGGCTACACCTTC	CASSQDRGVGYGYTF
-	TRBV18	few	TRBJ1-1	TGTGCCAGCTCACTTCGCCAGGACACTGAAGCTTTCTTT	CASSLRQDTEAFF
-	TRBV2	-	TRBJ1-5	TGTGCCAGCAGTTTGGACAGAAACAATCAGCCCCAGCATTTT	CASSLDRNNQPQHF
-	TRBV5-1	few	TRBJ2-2	TGCGCCAGCAGGGAGGGGTACAGCACCGGGGAGCTGTTTTTT	CASREGYSTGELFF
TRBD2	TRBV7-8	few	TRBJ2-5	TGTGCCAGCAGCTTACCTAGGGTAGCGGGAGCGGAGACCCAGTACTTC	CASSLPRVAGAETQYF
TRBD1	TRBV27	few	TRBJ1-2	TGTGCCAGCAGTTACGGCAGGGGGCTCTATGGCTACACCTTC	CASSYGRGLYGYTF
TRBD2	TRBV6-1	few	TRBJ2-3	TGTGCCAGCAGTGAAGCGCTGGGACTAGCGGGGGGGCGACCAGGCACAGATACGCAGTATTTT	CASSEALGLAGGRPGTDTQYF
TRBD1	TRBV6-5	-	TRBJ2-7	TGTGCCAGCAGCTACAGCCCCGGGACAGTCTCCTACGAGCAGTACTTC	CASSYSPGTVSYEQYF
-	TRBV9	-	TRBJ1-5	TGTGCCAGCAGCGAGGGACTTACGAGTCAGCCCCAGCATTTT	CASSEGLTSQPQHF
TRBD1	TRBV6-5	-	TRBJ1-1	TGTGCCAGCAGCCGGACAGGGTTGAACACTGAAGCTTTCTTT	CASSRTGLNTEAFF
TRBD1	TRBV9	-	TRBJ1-1	TGTGCCAGCAGCGCTCGACAGGGCCTGAACACTGAAGCTTTCTTT	CASSARQGLNTEAFF
-	TRBV7-2	few	TRBJ1-5	TGTGCCAGCAGCCCCCTGAGCAATCAGCCCCAGCATTTT	CASSPLSNQPQHF
-	TRBV5-4	-	TRBJ1-6	TGTGCCAGCAGTAGCATTCGTAGTTCACCCCTCCACTTT	CASSSIRSSPLHF
TRBD2	TRBV2	-	TRBJ2-3	TGTGCCAGCAGTGAAGGGGGGGGGAGTGGATACGCAGATACGCAGTATTTT	CASSEGGGSGYADTQYF
TRBD1	TRBV13	-	TRBJ2-7	TGTGCCAGCAGCTCCAGACAGGGTATGGCCTACGAGCAGTACTTC	CASSSRQGMAYEQYF
TRBD1	TRBV5-1	-	TRBJ2-5	TGCGCCAGCAGCTTGGGGACAGGTCCCAGGGAGACCCAGTACTTC	CASSLGTGPRETQYF
TRBD2	TRBV6-1	-	TRBJ2-7	TGTGCCAGCAGTGTCCTAGTAGCGGGATACGAGCAGTACTTC	CASSVLVAGYEQYF
TRBD2	TRBV29-1	-	TRBJ2-1	TGCAGCGCACCGACTAGCGGGACCTACAATGAGCAGTTCTTC	CSAPTSGTYNEQFF
TRBD1	TRBV11-2	few	TRBJ2-3	TGTGCCAGCAGCCACCCCCCGACAGGGTCCGCAGATACGCAGTATTTT	CASSHPPTGSADTQYF
-	TRBV5-1	few	TRBJ1-1	TGCGCCAGCAGCGTCGATCAGCCGAGGGAAGCTTTCTTT	CASSVDQPREAFF
TRBD1	TRBV7-9	-	TRBJ1-1	TGTGCCAGCAGCTTCTCTCCGGGACAGGGGGACACTGAAGCTTTCTTT	CASSFSPGQGDTEAFF
TRBD2	TRBV25-1	few	TRBJ2-3	TGTGCCAGCAGCTCAGCGGGAGTGATAAATACGCAGTATTTT	CASSSAGVINTQYF
-	TRBV7-6	-	TRBJ2-5	TGTGCCAGCAGCCAACAAGAGACCCAGTACTTC	CASSQQETQYF
-	TRBV30	-	TRBJ2-7	TGTGCTTACCTTTCCGGAGTCCGGTACGAGCAGTACTTC	CAYLSGVRYEQYF
TRBD2	TRBV5-1	-	TRBJ2-1	TGCGCCAGCAGCTTGGCTCGGACTAGCGGGTCAAACTCCTACAATGAGCAGTTCTTC	CASSLARTSGSNSYNEQFF
-	TRBV7-3	few	TRBJ2-7	TGTGCCAGCAGCCAGAGAGGGTCCGAGCAGTACTTC	CASSQRGSEQYF
-	TRBV7-2	-	TRBJ2-7	TGTGCCAGCAGCCCCAGGGGAGGGCGTACCTACGAGCAGTACTTC	CASSPRGGRTYEQYF
-	TRBV20-1	few	TRBJ2-1	TGCGGCGGGTACGGATACAATGAGCAGTTCTTC	CGGYGYNEQFF
TRBD2	TRBV12-5	few	TRBJ2-5	TGTGCTAGTGGTTTGGGAGCGGGAGTCCGAGAGACCCAGTACTTC	CASGLGAGVRETQYF
-	TRBV9	-	TRBJ2-3	TGTGCCAGCAGCGTAGGTTCGGGGGGCACAGATACGCAGTATTTT	CASSVGSGGTDTQYF
-	TRBV4-2	few	TRBJ2-1	TGTGCCAGCAGCCAGCAGTATGCAGGGGCCAATGAGCAGTTCTTC	CASSQQYAGANEQFF
-	TRBV5-1	-	TRBJ1-2	TGCGCCAGCAGCTTGGTGGCCGCAAACTATGGCTACACCTTC	CASSLVAANYGYTF
-	TRBV7-2	few	TRBJ2-7	TGTGCCACCTCGTCGTGGCCCTACGAGCAGTACTTC	CATSSWPYEQYF
TRBD1	TRBV7-9	-	TRBJ1-4	TGTGCCAGCAGCCCCGACCCAGGGGGCAATCCACGTAATGAAAAACTGTTTTTT	CASSPDPGGNPRNEKLFF
TRBD1	TRBV4-1	-	TRBJ1-2	TGCGCCAGCAGCCACCGACAGGGGACCTATGGCTACACCTTC	CASSHRQGTYGYTF
TRBD1	TRBV6-6	few	TRBJ2-7	TGTGCCAGCAGTTGGACAGGGGGCTTCCACGAGCAGTACTTC	CASSWTGGFHEQYF
-	TRBV9	-	TRBJ1-6	TGTGCCAGCAGCACAGCGGGGACGCTCCCTCTCAATTCACCCCTCCACTTT	CASSTAGTLPLNSPLHF
TRBD2	TRBV6-6	-	TRBJ2-1	TGTGCCACCGCCCTTGGCGGGAGTAACAATGAGCAGTTCTTC	CATALGGSNNEQFF
TRBD2	TRBV7-3	-	TRBJ2-1	TGTGCCAGCAGCCCGGGAAATAGCGGGAGCGGGGATGAGCAGTTCTTC	CASSPGNSGSGDEQFF
-	TRBV18	few	TRBJ1-2	TGTGCCAGCCGCCGGTCAGGGGACAATGGCTACACCTTC	CASRRSGDNGYTF
TRBD1	TRBV28	-	TRBJ2-3	TGTGCCAGCAGAACACCTCCGGGACAGGGTTCAGATACGCAGTATTTT	CASRTPPGQGSDTQYF
TRBD2	TRBV7-9	few	TRBJ2-5	TGTGCCAGCAGCTTAGAGTTGACTAGCGTAACCAGAACCCAGTACTTC	CASSLELTSVTRTQYF
-	TRBV6-6	few	TRBJ2-5	TGTGCCAGCAGCCCGCAGGGTGAGACCCAGTACTTC	CASSPQGETQYF
-	TRBV28	-	TRBJ1-1	TGTGCCAGCGGATCCGGGGTGGAGGGTGAAGCTTTCTTT	CASGSGVEGEAFF
-	TRBV19	-	TRBJ2-6	TGTGCCAGTAGTATAACTGCTAACTCTGGGGCCAACGTCCTGACTTTC	CASSITANSGANVLTF
TRBD1	TRBV15	few	TRBJ1-2	TGTGCCACCAGCTCTATAAACCGGGACAGGTACTACTATGGCTACACCTTC	CATSSINRDRYYYGYTF
TRBD1	TRBV2	-	TRBJ1-4	TGTGCCAGCAGTAGGGACAGGACTAATGAAAAACTGTTTTTT	CASSRDRTNEKLFF
-	TRBV2	few	TRBJ1-5	TGTGCCAGCAGTGGCATCAGTCTCAGTCAGCCCCAGCATTTT	CASSGISLSQPQHF
-	TRBV27	-	TRBJ1-2	TGTGCCAGCAGTCTACGCCCCACTAACTATGGCTACACCTTC	CASSLRPTNYGYTF